Sequencing of this T cell receptor beta chain was carried out in a study of cytomegalovirus exposure and HLA in healthy donors. PCR employed 60 Vbeta and 13 Jbeta primers. The table came from immunoSEQ multiplex PCR; TCRdb's copy has only in-frame clones and leaves some out. The sample has around 130,000 clones, 8.5% seen once. Trimming stripped 0 bases from V and 5 bases from J, with 10 bases between. The length of the CDR3 is 14 residues. CDR1 is LGHNA, CDR2 YSLEER, per germline. The chain has TRBV4-3 and TRBJ1-1; D remains unclear. Sequencing was carried out using PBMCs. The receptor's source is a middle-aged man in good health and CMV-seronegative. The CDR3 region is CASSQDPGETEAFF. Here the CDR3 DNA reads TGCGCCAGCAGCCAAGATCCCGGGGAAACTGAAGCTTTCTTT.